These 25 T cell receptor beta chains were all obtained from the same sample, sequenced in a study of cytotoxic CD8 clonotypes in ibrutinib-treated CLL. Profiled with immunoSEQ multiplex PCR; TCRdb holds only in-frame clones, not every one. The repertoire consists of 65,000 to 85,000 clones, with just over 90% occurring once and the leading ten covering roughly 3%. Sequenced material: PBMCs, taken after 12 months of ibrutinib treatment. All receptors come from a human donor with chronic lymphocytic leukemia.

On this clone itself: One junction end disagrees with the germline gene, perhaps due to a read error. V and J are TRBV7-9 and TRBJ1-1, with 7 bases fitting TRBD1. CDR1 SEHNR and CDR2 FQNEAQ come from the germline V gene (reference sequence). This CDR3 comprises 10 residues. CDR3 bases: TGTGCCAGCAGCTCGGGACAGACCTCATTT. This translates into CASSSGQTSF.

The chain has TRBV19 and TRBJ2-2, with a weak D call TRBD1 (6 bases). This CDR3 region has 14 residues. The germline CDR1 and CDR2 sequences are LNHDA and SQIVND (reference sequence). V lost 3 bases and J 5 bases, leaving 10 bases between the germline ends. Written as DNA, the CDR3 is TGTGCCAGTAGTATCGGCAGGGGAACCGGGGAGCTGTTTTTT. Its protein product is CASSIGRGTGELFF.

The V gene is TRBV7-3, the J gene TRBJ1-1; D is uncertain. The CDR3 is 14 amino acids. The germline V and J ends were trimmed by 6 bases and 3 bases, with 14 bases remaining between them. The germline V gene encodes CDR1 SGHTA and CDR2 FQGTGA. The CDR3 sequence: CASRSGLGYTEAFF. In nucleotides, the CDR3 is TGTGCCAGCAGATCCGGTCTGGGGTACACTGAAGCTTTCTTT.

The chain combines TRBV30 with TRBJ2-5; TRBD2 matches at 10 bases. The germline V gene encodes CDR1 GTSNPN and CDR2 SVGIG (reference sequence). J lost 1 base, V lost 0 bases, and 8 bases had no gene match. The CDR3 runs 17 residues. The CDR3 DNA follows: TGTGCCTGGAGTGTACGCCGGAGCGGGAGGGGCCAAGAGACCCAGTACTTC. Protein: CAWSVRRSGRGQETQYF.

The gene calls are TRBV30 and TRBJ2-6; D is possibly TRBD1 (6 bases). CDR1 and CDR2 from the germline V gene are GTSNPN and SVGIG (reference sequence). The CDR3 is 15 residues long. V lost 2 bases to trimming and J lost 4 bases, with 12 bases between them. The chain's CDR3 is CAWSSTGTGANVLTF. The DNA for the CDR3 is TGTGCCTGGAGTTCAACCGGGACAGGGGCCAACGTCCTGACTTTC.

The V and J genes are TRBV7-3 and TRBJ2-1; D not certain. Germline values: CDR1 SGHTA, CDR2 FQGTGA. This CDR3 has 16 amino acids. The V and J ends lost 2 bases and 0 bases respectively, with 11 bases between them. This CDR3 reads CASSLGFGPSYNEQFF. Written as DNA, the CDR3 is TGTGCCAGCAGCTTAGGTTTTGGGCCCTCCTACAATGAGCAGTTCTTC.

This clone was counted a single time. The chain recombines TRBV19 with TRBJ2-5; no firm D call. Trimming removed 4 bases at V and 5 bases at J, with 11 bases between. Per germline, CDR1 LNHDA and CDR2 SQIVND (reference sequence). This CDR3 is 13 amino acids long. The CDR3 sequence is CASSTPSFETQYF. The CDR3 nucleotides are TGTGCCAGTAGTACCCCAAGCTTCGAGACCCAGTACTTC. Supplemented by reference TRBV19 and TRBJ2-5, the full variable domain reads DGGITQSPKYLFRKEGQNVTLSCEQNLNHDAMYWYRQDPGQGLRLIYYSQIVNDFQKGDIAEGYSVSREKKESFPLTVTSAQKNPTAFYLCASSTPSFETQYFGPGTRLLVL.

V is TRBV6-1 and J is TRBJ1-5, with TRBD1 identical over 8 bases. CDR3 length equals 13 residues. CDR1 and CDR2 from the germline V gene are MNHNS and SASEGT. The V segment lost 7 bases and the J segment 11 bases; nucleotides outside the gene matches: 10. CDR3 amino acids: CASTSRTGTSQHF. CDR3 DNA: TGTGCCAGCACCTCCCGGACAGGGACGTCCCAGCATTTT.

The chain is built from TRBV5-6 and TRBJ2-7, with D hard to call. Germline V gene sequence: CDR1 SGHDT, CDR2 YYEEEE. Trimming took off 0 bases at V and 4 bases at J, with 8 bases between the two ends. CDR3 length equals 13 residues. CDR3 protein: CASSLVLDYEQYF. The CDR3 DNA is TGTGCCAGCAGCTTGGTGCTAGATTACGAGCAGTACTTC.

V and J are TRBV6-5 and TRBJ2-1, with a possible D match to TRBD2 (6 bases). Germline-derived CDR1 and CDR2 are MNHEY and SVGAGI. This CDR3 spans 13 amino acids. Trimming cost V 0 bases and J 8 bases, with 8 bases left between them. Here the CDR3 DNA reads TGTGCCAGCAGTTACTCCTGGGGGGATGAGCAGTTCTTC. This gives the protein CASSYSWGDEQFF.

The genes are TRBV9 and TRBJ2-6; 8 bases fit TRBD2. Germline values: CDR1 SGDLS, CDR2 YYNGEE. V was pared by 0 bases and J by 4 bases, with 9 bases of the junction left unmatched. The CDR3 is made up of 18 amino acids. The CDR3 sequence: CASSVASLAGPGANVLTF. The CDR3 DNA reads TGTGCCAGCAGCGTAGCGAGTCTAGCGGGCCCCGGGGCCAACGTCCTGACTTTC.

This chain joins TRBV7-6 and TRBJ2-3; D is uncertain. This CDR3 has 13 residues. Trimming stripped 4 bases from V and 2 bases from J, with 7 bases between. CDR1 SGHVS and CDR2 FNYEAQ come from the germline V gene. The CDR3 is CASSYLSTDTQYF. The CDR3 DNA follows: TGTGCCAGCAGCTACCTTTCCACAGATACGCAGTATTTT.

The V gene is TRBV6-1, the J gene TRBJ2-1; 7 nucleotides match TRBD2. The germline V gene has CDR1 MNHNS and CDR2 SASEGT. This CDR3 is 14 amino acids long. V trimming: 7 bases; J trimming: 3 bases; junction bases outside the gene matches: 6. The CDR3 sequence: CASKVPSGYNEQFF. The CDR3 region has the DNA TGTGCCAGCAAGGTCCCTAGCGGCTACAATGAGCAGTTCTTC.

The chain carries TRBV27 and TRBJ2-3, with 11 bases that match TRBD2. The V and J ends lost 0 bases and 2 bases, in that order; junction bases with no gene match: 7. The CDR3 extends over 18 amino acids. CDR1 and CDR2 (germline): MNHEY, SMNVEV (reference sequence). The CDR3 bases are TGTGCCAGCAGTTTATCGTCCCGACTAGCGGGGACCACAGATACGCAGTATTTT. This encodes CASSLSSRLAGTTDTQYF.

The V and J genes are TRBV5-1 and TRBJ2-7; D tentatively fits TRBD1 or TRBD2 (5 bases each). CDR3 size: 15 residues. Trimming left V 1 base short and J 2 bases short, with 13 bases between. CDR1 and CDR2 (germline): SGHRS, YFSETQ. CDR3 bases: TGCGCCAGCAGCTTGAATTCGGGACCGACCTACGAGCAGTACTTC. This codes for CASSLNSGPTYEQYF.

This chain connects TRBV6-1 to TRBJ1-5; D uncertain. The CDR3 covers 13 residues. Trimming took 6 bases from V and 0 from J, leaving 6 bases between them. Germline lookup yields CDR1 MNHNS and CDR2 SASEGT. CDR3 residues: CASSLDSNQPQHF. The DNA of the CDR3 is TGTGCCAGCAGCCTCGATAGCAATCAGCCCCAGCATTTT.

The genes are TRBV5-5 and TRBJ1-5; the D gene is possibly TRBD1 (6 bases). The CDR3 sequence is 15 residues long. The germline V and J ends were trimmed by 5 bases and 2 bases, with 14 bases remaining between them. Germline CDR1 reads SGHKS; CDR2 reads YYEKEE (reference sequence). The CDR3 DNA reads TGTGCCAGCAGACAAGGCAGGGGAGGCAATCAGCCCCAGCATTTT. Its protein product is CASRQGRGGNQPQHF.

CDR3 bases: TGTGCCATCAGTGGGGACAGCGCCGCGGATGAGCAGTTCTTC. Amino acids: CAISGDSAADEQFF. The chain joins TRBV10-3 to TRBJ2-1; 7 bases agree with TRBD1. The CDR3 contains 14 residues. Trimming at V came to 4 bases and at J to 8 bases, leaving 8 bases not matched to a gene. Per the germline V gene, CDR1 is ENHRY and CDR2 is SYGVKD.

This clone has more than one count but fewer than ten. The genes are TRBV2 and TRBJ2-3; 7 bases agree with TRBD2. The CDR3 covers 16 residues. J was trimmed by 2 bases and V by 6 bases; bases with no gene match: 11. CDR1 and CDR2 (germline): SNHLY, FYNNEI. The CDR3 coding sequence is TGTGCCAGCAGGAGTGGTAGACTAGCTTCCACAGATACGCAGTATTTT. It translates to CASRSGRLASTDTQYF.

Here the CDR3 reads CASSQRWGQANQETQYF. CDR3 coding DNA: TGCGCCAGCAGCCAAAGATGGGGACAGGCCAATCAAGAGACCCAGTACTTC. V is TRBV4-1 and J is TRBJ2-5; 8 bases are shared with TRBD1. V lost 2 bases and J lost 2; bases outside the gene matches: 10. Germline V gives CDR1 MGHRA, CDR2 YSYEKL. The CDR3 has 17 amino acids.

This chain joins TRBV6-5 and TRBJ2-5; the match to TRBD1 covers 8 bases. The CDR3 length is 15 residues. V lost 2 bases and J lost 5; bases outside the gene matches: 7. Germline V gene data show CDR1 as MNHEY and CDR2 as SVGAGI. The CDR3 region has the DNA TGTGCCAGCAGTTACCGGGACAGGTCAGGCGAGACCCAGTACTTC. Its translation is CASSYRDRSGETQYF.

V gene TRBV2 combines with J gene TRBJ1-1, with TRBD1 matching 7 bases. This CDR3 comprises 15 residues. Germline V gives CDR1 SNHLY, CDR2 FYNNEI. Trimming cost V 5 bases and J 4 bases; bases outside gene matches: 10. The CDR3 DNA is TGTGCCAGCAGTAAGACTCGACAGGGAACCACTGAAGCTTTCTTT. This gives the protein CASSKTRQGTTEAFF.

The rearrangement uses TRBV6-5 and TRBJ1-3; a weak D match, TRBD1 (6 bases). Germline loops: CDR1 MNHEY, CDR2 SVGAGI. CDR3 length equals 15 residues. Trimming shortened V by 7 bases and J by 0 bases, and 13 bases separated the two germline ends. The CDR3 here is CASTPDRYSGNTIYF. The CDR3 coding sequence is TGTGCCAGCACCCCGGACAGATACTCTGGAAACACCATATATTTT.

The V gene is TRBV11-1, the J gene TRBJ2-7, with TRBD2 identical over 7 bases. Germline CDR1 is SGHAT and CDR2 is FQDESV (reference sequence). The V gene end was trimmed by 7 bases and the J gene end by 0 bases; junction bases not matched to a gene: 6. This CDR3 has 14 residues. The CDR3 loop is CASTGEGNSYEQYF. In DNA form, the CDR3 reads TGTGCCAGCACCGGGGAGGGGAACTCCTACGAGCAGTACTTC.

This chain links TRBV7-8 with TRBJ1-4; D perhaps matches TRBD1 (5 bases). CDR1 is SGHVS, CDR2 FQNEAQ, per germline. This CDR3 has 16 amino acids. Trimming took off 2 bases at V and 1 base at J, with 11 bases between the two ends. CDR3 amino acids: CASSLKNRRTNEKLFF. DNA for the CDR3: TGTGCCAGCAGCTTAAAGAACAGGAGAACTAATGAAAAACTGTTTTTT.